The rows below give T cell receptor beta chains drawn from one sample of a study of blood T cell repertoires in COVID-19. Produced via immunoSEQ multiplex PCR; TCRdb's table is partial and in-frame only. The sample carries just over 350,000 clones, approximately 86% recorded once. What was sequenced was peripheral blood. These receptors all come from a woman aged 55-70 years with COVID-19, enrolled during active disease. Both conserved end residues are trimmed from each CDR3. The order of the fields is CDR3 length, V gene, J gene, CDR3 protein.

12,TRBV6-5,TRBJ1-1,ASRSQGATSEAF
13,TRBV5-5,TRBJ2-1,ASSLGTSLYNEQF
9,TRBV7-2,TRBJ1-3,ASSLGQGVY
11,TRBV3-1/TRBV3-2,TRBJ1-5,ASSQDAYQPQH
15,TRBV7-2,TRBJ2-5,ASSLGLAGGQVETQY
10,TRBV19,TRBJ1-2,ATRTGPDGYT
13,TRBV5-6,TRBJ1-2,ASIPKDRPNYGYT
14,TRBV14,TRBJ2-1,ASSQEGRRVLNEQF
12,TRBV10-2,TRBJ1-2,ASSVGGQGNGYT
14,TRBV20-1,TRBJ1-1,SASRSRGRLNTEAF
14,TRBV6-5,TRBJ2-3,ASSSPRAGGTDTQY
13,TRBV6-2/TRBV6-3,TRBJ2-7,ASSVTGQPSYEQY
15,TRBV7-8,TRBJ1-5,ASSYRGQGRYGQPQH
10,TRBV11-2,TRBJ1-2,ASTSRGDGYT
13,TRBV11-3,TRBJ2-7,ASSSPVTGVHEQY
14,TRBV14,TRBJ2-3,ASSHSLDFTTDTQY
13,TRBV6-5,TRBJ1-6,ASSNYRGYNSPLH
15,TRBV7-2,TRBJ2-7,ASSLWAAGSYPNEQY
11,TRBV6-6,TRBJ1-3,AAREGRGNTIY
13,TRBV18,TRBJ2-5,ASSFRQGLQETQY
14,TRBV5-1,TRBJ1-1,ASSYAGVSVNTEAF
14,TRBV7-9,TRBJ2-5,ASSLPSGGMEETQY
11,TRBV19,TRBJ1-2,ASSGQANYGYT
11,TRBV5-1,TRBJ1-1,ASSPGGNTEAF
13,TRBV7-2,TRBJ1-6,ASSSRGRADSPLH
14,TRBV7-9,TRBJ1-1,ASSLGQVAKNTEAF
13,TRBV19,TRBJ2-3,ASSIMGTSGDTQY
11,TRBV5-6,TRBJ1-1,ASSLAGVTEAF
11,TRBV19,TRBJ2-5,ASSEGSQETQY
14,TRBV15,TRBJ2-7,ATSRDRGTGSHEQY
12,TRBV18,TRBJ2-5,ASSQPEGEETQY
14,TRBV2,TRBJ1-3,ASSAQGADSGNTIY
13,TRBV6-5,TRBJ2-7,ASSYSWTRAGEQY
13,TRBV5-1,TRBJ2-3,ASSLATGGPDTQY
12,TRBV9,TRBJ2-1,AQKGGLIYNEQF
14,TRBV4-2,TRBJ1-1,ASSQVIVLGGTEAF
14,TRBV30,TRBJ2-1,AWSYDSGGPSPEQF
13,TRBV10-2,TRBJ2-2,ASSEGRGVTGELF
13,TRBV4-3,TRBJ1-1,ASSQDLQGDTEAF
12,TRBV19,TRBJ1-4,ASSRDRSNEKLF
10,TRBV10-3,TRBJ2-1,AILRGRGEQF